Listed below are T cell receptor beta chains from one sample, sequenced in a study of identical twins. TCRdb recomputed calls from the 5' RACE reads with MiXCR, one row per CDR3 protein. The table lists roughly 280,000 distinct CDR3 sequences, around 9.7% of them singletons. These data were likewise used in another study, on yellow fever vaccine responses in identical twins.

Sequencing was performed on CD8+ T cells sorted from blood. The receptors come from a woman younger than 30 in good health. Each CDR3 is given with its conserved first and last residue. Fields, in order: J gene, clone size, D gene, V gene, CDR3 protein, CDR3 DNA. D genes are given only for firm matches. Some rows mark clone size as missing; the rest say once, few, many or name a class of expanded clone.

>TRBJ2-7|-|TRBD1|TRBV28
CASSLFRDRYYEQYF
TGTGCCAGCAGTTTATTCCGGGACAGGTACTACGAGCAGTACTTC
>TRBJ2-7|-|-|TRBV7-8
CASSFFGLTYEQYF
TGTGCCAGCAGCTTTTTCGGTCTTACGTACGAGCAGTACTTC
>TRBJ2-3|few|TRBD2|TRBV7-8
CASSLTSGGARLTDTQYF
TGTGCCAGCAGCTTGACTAGCGGGGGGGCCCGTTTAACAGATACGCAGTATTTT
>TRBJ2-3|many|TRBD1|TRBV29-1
CSVESWDSDRSTDTQYF
TGCAGCGTTGAAAGTTGGGACAGTGACCGAAGCACAGATACGCAGTATTTT
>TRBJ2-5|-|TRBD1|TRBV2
CASSEFPGTGIQETQYF
TGTGCCAGCAGTGAATTTCCCGGGACAGGGATCCAAGAGACCCAGTACTTC
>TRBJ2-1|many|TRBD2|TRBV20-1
CSARLGLAGFF
TGCAGTGCTAGACTGGGACTAGCGGGATTCTTC
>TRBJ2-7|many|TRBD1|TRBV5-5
CASSLMGQGYEQYF
TGTGCCAGCAGCTTGATGGGACAGGGTTACGAGCAGTACTTC
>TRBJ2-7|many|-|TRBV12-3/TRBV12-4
CASSLEGARYEQYF
TGTGCCAGCAGTTTGGAGGGGGCAAGATACGAGCAGTACTTC
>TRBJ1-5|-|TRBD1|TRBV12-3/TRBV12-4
CAGGTGGNQPQHF
TGTGCCGGAGGGACAGGGGGCAATCAGCCCCAGCATTTT
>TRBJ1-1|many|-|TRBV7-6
CASSLGTDTEAFF
TGTGCCAGCAGCTTAGGGACAGACACTGAAGCTTTCTTT
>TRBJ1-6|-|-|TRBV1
CTSSQETALHSHRLHF
TGCACCAGCAGCCAAGAGACAGCCCTGCATAGTCACCGCCTCCACTTT
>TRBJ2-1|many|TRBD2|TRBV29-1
CSVGGLAGAEQFF
TGCAGCGTTGGGGGACTAGCGGGGGCCGAGCAGTTCTTC
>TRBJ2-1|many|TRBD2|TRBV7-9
CASSLVASGPRGEQFF
TGTGCCAGCAGCTTAGTAGCTAGCGGACCTAGGGGTGAGCAGTTCTTC
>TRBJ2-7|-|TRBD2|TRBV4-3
CASSFGTSEYEQYF
TGCGCCAGCAGCTTCGGGACTAGCGAGTACGAGCAGTACTTC
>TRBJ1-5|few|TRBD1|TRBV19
CASSFTGGGQPQHF
TGTGCCAGTAGTTTCACAGGGGGAGGCCAGCCCCAGCATTTT
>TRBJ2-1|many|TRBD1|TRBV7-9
CASSLAPGTGAYNEQFF
TGTGCCAGCAGCTTAGCCCCCGGGACAGGGGCTTACAATGAGCAGTTCTTC
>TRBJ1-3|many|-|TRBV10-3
CATGDGGNTIYF
TGTGCCACCGGGGACGGAGGAAACACCATATATTTT
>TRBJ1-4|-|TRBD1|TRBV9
CASSLTGVSEKLFF
TGTGCCAGCAGCCTGACAGGGGTATCGGAAAAACTGTTTTTT
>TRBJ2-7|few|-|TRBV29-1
CSVAITNSYEQYF
TGCAGCGTGGCTATAACAAACTCCTACGAGCAGTACTTC
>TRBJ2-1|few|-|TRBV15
CATSRGNEQFF
TGTGCCACCAGCAGAGGGAATGAGCAGTTCTTC
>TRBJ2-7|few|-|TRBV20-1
CSARGFWYDSYEQYF
TGCAGTGCTAGAGGGTTCTGGTACGACTCCTACGAGCAGTACTTC
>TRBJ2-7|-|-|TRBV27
CASSLHGIEQYF
TGTGCCAGCAGTTTACATGGTATCGAGCAGTACTTC
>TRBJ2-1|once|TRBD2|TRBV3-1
CASSQAGGPGEQFF
TGTGCCAGCAGCCAAGCGGGGGGGCCTGGTGAGCAGTTCTTC
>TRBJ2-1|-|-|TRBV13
CASSWPAQGLNFNEQFF
TGTGCCAGCAGCTGGCCCGCACAGGGTCTGAATTTCAATGAGCAGTTCTTC
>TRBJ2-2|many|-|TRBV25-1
CAIRLSGELFF
TGTGCGATCAGGCTCTCCGGGGAGCTGTTTTTT
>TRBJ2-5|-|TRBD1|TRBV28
CASSLEGDRGRRGETQYF
TGTGCCAGCAGTTTAGAGGGGGACAGGGGACGGCGTGGGGAGACCCAGTACTTC
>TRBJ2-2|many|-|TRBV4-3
CASSPNRVAGELFF
TGCGCCAGCAGCCCTAACAGGGTGGCCGGGGAGCTGTTTTTT
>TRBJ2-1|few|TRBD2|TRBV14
CASSPRTRDEQFF
TGTGCCAGCAGTCCTAGGACTAGGGATGAGCAGTTCTTC
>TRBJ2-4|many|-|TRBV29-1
CSVDLGQGEGIQYF
TGCAGCGTTGATTTAGGGCAGGGTGAGGGCATTCAGTACTTC
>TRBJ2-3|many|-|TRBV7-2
CASSLNRVDTQYF
TGTGCCAGCAGCTTAAACCGGGTGGATACGCAGTATTTT
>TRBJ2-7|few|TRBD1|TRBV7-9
CASIKRTGKSYEQYF
TGTGCCAGCATTAAAAGGACAGGGAAATCCTACGAGCAGTACTTC
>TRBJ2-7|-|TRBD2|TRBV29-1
CSVEGEMTSGKFYEQYF
TGCAGCGTTGAAGGCGAAATGACTAGCGGGAAGTTTTACGAGCAGTACTTC
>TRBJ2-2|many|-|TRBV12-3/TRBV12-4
CAGGQVAGELFF
TGTGCCGGAGGACAAGTCGCCGGGGAGCTGTTTTTT
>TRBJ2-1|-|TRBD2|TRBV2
CASSEFLAGINNEQFF
TGTGCCAGCAGTGAATTCCTAGCGGGGATAAACAATGAGCAGTTCTTC
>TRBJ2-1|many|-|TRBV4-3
CASSLHWLRRSYNEQFF
TGCGCCAGCAGCCTGCACTGGTTACGACGCTCCTACAATGAGCAGTTCTTC
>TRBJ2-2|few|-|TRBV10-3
CAISTIDRRNTGELFF
TGTGCCATCAGTACTATCGACAGGAGGAACACCGGGGAGCTGTTTTTT
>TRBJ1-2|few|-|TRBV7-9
CASSPRLNPGYTF
TGTGCCAGCAGCCCGCGTCTTAATCCTGGCTACACCTTC
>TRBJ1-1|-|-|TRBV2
CASAGSEAFF
TGTGCCAGCGCGGGGAGTGAAGCTTTCTTT
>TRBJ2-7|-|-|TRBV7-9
CASSLNLGLSSYEQYF
TGTGCCAGCAGCTTAAACTTGGGGCTATCGAGTTACGAGCAGTACTTC
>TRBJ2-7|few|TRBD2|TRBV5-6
CASSLPRAASGREGYEQYF
TGTGCCAGCAGCTTGCCCCGGGCGGCTAGCGGGAGGGAGGGCTACGAGCAGTACTTC
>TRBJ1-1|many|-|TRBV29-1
CSALSFRGGDTEAFF
TGCAGCGCCCTATCCTTCAGGGGAGGCGACACTGAAGCTTTCTTT
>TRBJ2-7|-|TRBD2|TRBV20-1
CSARSLAGAYEQYF
TGCAGTGCTAGATCGCTAGCGGGGGCCTACGAGCAGTACTTC
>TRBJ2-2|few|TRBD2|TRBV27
CASSLFAGGGNTGELFF
TGTGCCAGCAGTTTATTCGCGGGAGGCGGGAACACCGGGGAGCTGTTTTTT